This paragraph reports one T cell receptor (beta chain). Next came a second PCR, run for about 6 to 12 cycles, which used a sample-barcoded 5' primer along with a J-beta primer mix. TCRdb re-called the 5' RACE reads through MiXCR, storing one row per CDR3 protein. The repertoire holds about 1.4 million distinct CDR3 sequences, with 45% to 70% as singletons. Germline values: CDR1 SGHAT, CDR2 FQNNGV. V lost 5 bases and J lost 0; bases outside the gene matches: 9. The CDR3 loop spans 16 amino acids. These data belong to a study of blood T cells in healthy people across ages. J is TRBJ2-5 and V is TRBV11-2; 7 bases are shared with TRBD2. This TCR was sampled from a man younger than 35 in good health. Sequenced material: blood. The CDR3 is CASSLGTTRNQETQYF. The CDR3 nucleotides read TGTGCCAGCAGCCTAGGGACTACCCGGAACCAAGAGACCCAGTACTTC.